This T cell receptor (beta chain) was recovered during a study of T cells in Graves' hyperthyroidism and ophthalmopathy. This clonotype came up many times. This CDR3 is 14 amino acids long. The V end lost 1 base, the J end lost 4 bases, and 10 bases lay between the germline ends. Germline V gene sequence: CDR1 LGHDT, CDR2 YNNKEL (reference sequence). Authors of the study amplified TCR beta CDR3 regions from RNA transcripts. A first-round RT-PCR of the TCR CDR3 used the HTBI primer set. TCRdb independently ran MiXCR on the multiplex PCR reads; one entry per CDR3 protein. Of around 600,000 distinct CDR3 sequences in the sample, more than 15% were seen once.

This sequence was found in a woman aged 40 to 50 with Graves' ophthalmopathy. This chain uses TRBV3-1 with TRBJ1-1, with no clear D. Sequencing was carried out using blood. The CDR3 loop reads CASSQADGSTEAFF. The CDR3 coding sequence is TGTGCCAGCAGCCAAGCGGACGGAAGCACTGAAGCTTTCTTT.